These T cell receptor beta chains were read from a single sample in a study of metastatic and nonmetastatic thyroid tumors. TCRdb called clones again from the PCR reads with MiXCR. In the table there are 9,500 to 15,000 clones, 21% of which are singletons. Sequencing input: adjacent normal tissue. The origin of the receptors is a female donor with papillary thyroid cancer or a benign thyroid nodule (not recorded which). Some clones in this sample may be carry-over from other donors' samples. The CDR3 runs from the conserved cysteine through the conserved F or W. The D gene is left open where the match is weak. For some rows the clone size is stated as once, few or many, or as a class when expanded; others skip it.

>TRBJ1-2|TRBV6-1|-|-
TGTGCCAGTAGAGAAGATGGCTACACCTTC
CASREDGYTF
>TRBJ1-4|TRBV28|many|-
TGTGCCAGCAGTTTGGGGCAGGGCCTTGAAAAACTGTTTTTT
CASSLGQGLEKLFF
>TRBJ2-2|TRBV24-1|medium-sized|-
TGTGCCACCAGTGGGGCGAACACCGGGGAGCTGTTTTTT
CATSGANTGELFF
>TRBJ2-7|TRBV5-1|medium-sized|TRBD1
TGCGCCAGCAGCTCGGCCCGGACAGGGGATTCGCGTTCGCAGTACTTC
CASSSARTGDSRSQYF
>TRBJ2-1|TRBV9|-|-
TGTGCCAGCAGCGCCCGACAGTTGAGCTCCTACAATGAGCAGTTCTTC
CASSARQLSSYNEQFF
>TRBJ2-5|TRBV6-1|medium-sized|-
TGTGCCAGCGGCCACACAGGGTCACCGGAGACCCAGTACTTC
CASGHTGSPETQYF
>TRBJ1-2|TRBV4-3|many|-
TGCGCCAGCAGCCAAGACTTGACTTGGCTAGGGGGCTACACCTTC
CASSQDLTWLGGYTF
>TRBJ1-2|TRBV27|large|TRBD1
TGTGCCAGCAGCTCCAAGACAGGGGATGGCTACACCTTC
CASSSKTGDGYTF
>TRBJ2-1|TRBV7-2|many|-
TGTGCCAGCAGCTTAGTCGCGGGGCCCAATTACAATGAGCAGTTCTTC
CASSLVAGPNYNEQFF
>TRBJ2-1|TRBV9|-|TRBD2
TGTGCCAGCTCCGGTGGGACTAGCGGGGGGGCTTCCTACAATGAGCAGTTCTTC
CASSGGTSGGASYNEQFF
>TRBJ1-2|TRBV3-1|-|TRBD1
TGTGCCAGCAGACAACGTAGGGGGCTAAACTATGGCTTCACCTTC
CASRQRRGLNYGFTF
>TRBJ1-2|TRBV19|medium-sized|-
TGTGCCACTACGCGTCAGGGTATGGGTGGCTACACCTTC
CATTRQGMGGYTF
>TRBJ2-7|TRBV6-6|few|-
TGTGCCAGCAGTTACTCGGGCGGGATCTACGAGCAGTACTTC
CASSYSGGIYEQYF
>TRBJ2-1|TRBV2|few|TRBD2
TGTGCCAGCATTTGGGTACAGGGGGCGACTAGCGGGAGCAACAATGAGCAGTTCTTC
CASIWVQGATSGSNNEQFF
>TRBJ2-3|TRBV12-5|few|TRBD2
TGTGCTAGTGGTTTGGCAACTAGCGGCACAGATACGCAGTATTTT
CASGLATSGTDTQYF
>TRBJ1-2|TRBV2|medium-sized|-
TGTGCCAGCAGTGAGTATACAGGAGCAAACTATGGCTACACCTTC
CASSEYTGANYGYTF
>TRBJ1-1|TRBV6-1|medium-sized|-
TGTGCCAGCAGTACCCGATTGGGCACTGAAGCTTTCTTT
CASSTRLGTEAFF
>TRBJ2-2|TRBV11-2|-|TRBD2
TGTGCCAGCAGCGATATACTAGCGGGAGAGACCGGGGAGCTGTTTTTT
CASSDILAGETGELFF